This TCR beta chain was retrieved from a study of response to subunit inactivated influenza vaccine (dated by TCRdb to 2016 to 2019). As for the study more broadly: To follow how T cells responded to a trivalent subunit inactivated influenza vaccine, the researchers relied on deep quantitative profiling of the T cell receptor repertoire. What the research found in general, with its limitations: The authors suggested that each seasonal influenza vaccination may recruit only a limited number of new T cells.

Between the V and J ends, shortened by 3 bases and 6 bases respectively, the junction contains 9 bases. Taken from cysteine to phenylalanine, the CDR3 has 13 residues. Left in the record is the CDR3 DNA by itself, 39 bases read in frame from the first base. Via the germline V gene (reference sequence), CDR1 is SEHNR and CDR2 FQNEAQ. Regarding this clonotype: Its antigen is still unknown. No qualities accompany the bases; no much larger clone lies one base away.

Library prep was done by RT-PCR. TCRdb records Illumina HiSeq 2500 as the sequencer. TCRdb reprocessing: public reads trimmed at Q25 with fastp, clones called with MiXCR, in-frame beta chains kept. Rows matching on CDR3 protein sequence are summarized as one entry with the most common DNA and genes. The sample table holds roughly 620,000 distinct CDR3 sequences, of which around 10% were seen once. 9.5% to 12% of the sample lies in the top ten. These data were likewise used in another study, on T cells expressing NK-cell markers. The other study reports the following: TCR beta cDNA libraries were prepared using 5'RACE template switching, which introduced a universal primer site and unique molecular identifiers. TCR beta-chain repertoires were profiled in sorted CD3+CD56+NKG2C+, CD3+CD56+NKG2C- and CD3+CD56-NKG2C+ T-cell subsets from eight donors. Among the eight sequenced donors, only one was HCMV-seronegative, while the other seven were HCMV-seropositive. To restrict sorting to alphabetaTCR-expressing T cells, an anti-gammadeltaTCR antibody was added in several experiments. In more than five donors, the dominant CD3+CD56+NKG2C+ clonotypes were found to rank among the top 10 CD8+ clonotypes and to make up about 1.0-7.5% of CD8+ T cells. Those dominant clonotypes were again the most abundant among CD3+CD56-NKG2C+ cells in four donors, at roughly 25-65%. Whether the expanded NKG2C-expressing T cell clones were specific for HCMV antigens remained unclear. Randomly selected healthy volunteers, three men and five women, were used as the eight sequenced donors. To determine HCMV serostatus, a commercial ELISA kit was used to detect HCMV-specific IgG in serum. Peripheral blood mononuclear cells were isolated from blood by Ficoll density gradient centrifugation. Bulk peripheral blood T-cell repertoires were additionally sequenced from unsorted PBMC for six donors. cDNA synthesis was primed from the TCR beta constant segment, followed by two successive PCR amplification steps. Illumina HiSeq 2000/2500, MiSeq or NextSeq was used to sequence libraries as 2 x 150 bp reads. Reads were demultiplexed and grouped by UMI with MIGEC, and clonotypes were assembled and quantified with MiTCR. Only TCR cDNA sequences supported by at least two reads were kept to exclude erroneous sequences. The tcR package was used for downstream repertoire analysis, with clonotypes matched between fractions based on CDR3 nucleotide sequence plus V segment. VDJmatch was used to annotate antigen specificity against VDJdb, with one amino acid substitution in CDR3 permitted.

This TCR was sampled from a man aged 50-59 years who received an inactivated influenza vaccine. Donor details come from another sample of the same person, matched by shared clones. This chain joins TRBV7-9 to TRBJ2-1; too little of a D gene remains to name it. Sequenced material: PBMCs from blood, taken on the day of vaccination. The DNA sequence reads TGTGCCAGCAGCTTTGAACTTTCCAATGAGCAGTTCTTC. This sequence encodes CASSFELSNEQFF.